The 26 T cell receptor beta chains given below trace back to one sample, sequenced in a study of regulatory T cells in long-lasting Graves disease. Researchers made TCR beta libraries by using iRepertoire HTBI primers and running Arm-PCR on CDR3 regions. TCRdb processed the multiplex PCR reads anew with MiXCR; each CDR3 protein has one entry. The repertoire consists of around 330,000 distinct CDR3 sequences, with over 15% occurring once and the leading ten covering more than 30%. Time point denoted: newly diagnosed GD, antithyroid drugs for less than 3 months. PBMCs provided the RNA from which the TCR library was made. Sequencing used peripheral blood mononuclear cells (PBMCs), obtained at new diagnosis, from a patient treated with antithyroid drugs. The receptor source for this set is a female donor with Graves disease.

This clonotype was seen many times. A read error may explain this, as a much larger clone is one base away. This chain links TRBV11-2 with TRBJ2-3; maybe TRBD2 (6 bases). Germline V gene data show CDR1 as SGHAT and CDR2 as FQNNGV. The CDR3 covers 15 residues. V lost 3 bases to trimming and J lost 4 bases, with 14 bases between them. The CDR3 protein is CASSFIGLLADTQYF. The DNA of the CDR3 is TGTGCCAGCAGCTTTATCGGACTACTAGCAGATACGCAGTATTTT.

This clonotype was seen at least ten times. The rearrangement joins TRBV29-1 to TRBJ2-5, with D perhaps given as TRBD1 or TRBD2 (6 bases each). Germline loops: CDR1 SQVTM, CDR2 ANQGSEA. This CDR3 is built from 13 residues. The V gene lost 4 bases and the J gene lost 5 bases, with 14 bases spanning the gap. Here the CDR3 DNA reads TGCAGCGTTGCCGGGTTAGGGGGGGAGACCCAGTACTTC. Its protein is CSVAGLGGETQYF.

The chain is built from TRBV6-2 or TRBV6-3 and TRBJ2-5; no firm D call. From germline, CDR1 is MNHEY and CDR2 SVGEGT. Trimming removed 2 bases at V and 1 base at J, with 5 bases between. This CDR3 comprises 13 residues. CDR3 bases: TGTGCCAGCAGTTACAGGAGCCAAGAGACCCAGTACTTC. Protein sequence: CASSYRSQETQYF.

With respect to this clonotype: This may stem from a read error, because a much larger clone lies one nucleotide away. The gene calls are TRBV2 and TRBJ2-2, with D uncertain. The CDR3 loop spans 14 amino acids. Trimming removed 4 bases at V and 3 bases at J, with 9 bases between. The germline V gene has CDR1 SNHLY and CDR2 FYNNEI. CDR3 nucleotide sequence: TGTGCCAGCAGTGTCGAGACCGACACCGGGGAGCTGTTTTTT. Translation gives CASSVETDTGELFF. The full variable domain, its missing parts supplied by reference TRBV2 and TRBJ2-2, is EPEVTQTPSHQVTQMGQEVILRCVPISNHLYFYWYRQILGQKVEFLVSFYNNEISEKSEIFDDQFSVERPDGSNFTLKIRSTKLEDSAMYFCASSVETDTGELFFGEGSRLTVL.

In its sample, this clonotype was seen many times. The chain is built from TRBV24-1 and TRBJ2-5; 7 nucleotides align to TRBD1. Losses at the gene ends were 3 bases for V and 3 bases for J; bases not matched to a gene: 9. Germline loops: CDR1 KGHDR, CDR2 SFDVKD. CDR3 length: 16 residues. CDR3 nucleotides: TGTGCCACCAGTGATCGGCGACCCGGGACAGAAGAGACCCAGTACTTC. Its protein product is CATSDRRPGTEETQYF.

This clonotype was counted at least ten times. V gene TRBV11-2 combines with J gene TRBJ2-5, with D perhaps assigned TRBD1 or TRBD2 (5 bases each). This CDR3 contains 15 residues. Germline values: CDR1 SGHAT, CDR2 FQNNGV. V was cut by 0 bases and J by 4 bases, with 12 bases left in between. The CDR3 region is CASSLDPTRGETQYF. CDR3 DNA sequence: TGTGCCAGCAGCTTAGATCCTACGAGGGGAGAGACCCAGTACTTC.

This clonotype was seen many times. V and J are TRBV5-1 and TRBJ2-3; 8 nucleotides match TRBD2. Germline V gene data show CDR1 as SGHRS and CDR2 as YFSETQ. The CDR3 has 15 residues. The ends lost 1 base at V and 3 bases at J; junction bases unmatched: 4. The CDR3 DNA follows: TGCGCCAGCAGCTTGCGGTCTAGCGGGACAGATACGCAGTATTTT. Protein: CASSLRSSGTDTQYF.

Ten or more counts support this clonotype. The chain recombines TRBV6-1 with TRBJ1-1, with D possibly being TRBD1 (5 bases). Looked up from germline, CDR1 is MNHNS and CDR2 is SASEGT. This CDR3 has 13 residues. V lost 4 bases, J lost 7 bases, and 13 bases lay in between. The CDR3 sequence: CASSGLGHSEAFF. The CDR3 DNA follows: TGTGCCAGCAGTGGTCTTGGACACAGTGAAGCTTTCTTT.

With respect to this clonotype: Just one base apart from a much larger clone, this may be a read error. The CDR3 loop is CAGSERDSSNEQFF. In DNA, the CDR3 is TGCGCCGGCAGTGAACGGGACTCCTCAAATGAGCAGTTCTTC. V and J are TRBV10-1 and TRBJ2-1; TRBD2 is a possible D gene (6 bases). CDR3 length equals 14 residues. Germline CDR1 WNHNN, CDR2 SYGVQD (reference sequence).

In its sample, this clonotype was seen a few times. The chain links TRBV19 to TRBJ2-5; D is unresolved. The CDR3 length is 17 residues. V was trimmed by 1 base and J by 3 bases, leaving 18 bases between them. Germline CDR1 is LNHDA and CDR2 is SQIVND (reference sequence). CDR3 amino acids: CASSIGVLADEKETQYF. In DNA, the CDR3 is TGTGCCAGTAGTATAGGGGTCTTGGCCGATGAGAAAGAGACCCAGTACTTC.

Ten or more counts support this clonotype. V is TRBV6-1 and J is TRBJ2-1; TRBD2 matches at 9 bases. V was clipped by 4 bases and J by 7 bases; unmatched bases: 20. This CDR3 contains 19 residues. Germline-derived CDR1 and CDR2 are MNHNS and SASEGT. CDR3 bases: TGTGCCAGCAGTGGGCGTCTTGTGTCGGCTAGCGGGATTACTAATGAGCAGTTCTTC. Residues: CASSGRLVSASGITNEQFF.

The chain has TRBV11-2 and TRBJ2-2; tentatively, D is TRBD2 (6 bases). V lost 1 base and J 1 base, leaving 16 bases between the germline ends. Germline V gene sequence: CDR1 SGHAT, CDR2 FQNNGV. The CDR3 loop spans 18 amino acids. DNA of the CDR3: TGTGCCAGCAGCTTAGTCTTCCTCCGCGGGAAGAACACCGGGGAGCTGTTTTTT. Translating it yields CASSLVFLRGKNTGELFF.

The chain joins TRBV3-1 to TRBJ2-7; D is uncertain. V was shortened by 0 bases and J by 6 bases, with 12 bases between the two germline ends. Per the germline V gene, CDR1 is LGHDT and CDR2 is YNNKEL (reference sequence). The CDR3 spans 14 residues. The chain's CDR3 is CASSQEKGTAEQYF. CDR3 nucleotide sequence: TGTGCCAGCAGCCAAGAAAAGGGTACCGCCGAGCAGTACTTC.

The sample holds many counts of this clonotype. V and J are TRBV13 and TRBJ2-5; D gene ambiguous. The ends were cut back, 5 bases at V and 6 bases at J, with 7 bases in the middle. Germline V gene lookup returns CDR1 PRHDT and CDR2 FYEKMQ (reference sequence). The CDR3 is 11 residues long. CDR3 protein: CASSREQTQYF. CDR3 nucleotide sequence: TGTGCCAGCAGCCGCGAGCAGACCCAGTACTTC.

This clonotype was counted ten times or more. The DNA for the CDR3 is TGCAGCTCCGACCGGGACTTTCGCACAGATACGCAGTATTTT. Its protein product is CSSDRDFRTDTQYF. The rearrangement links TRBV29-1 to TRBJ2-3; D possibly corresponds to TRBD2 (6 bases). The CDR3 loop spans 14 amino acids. Germline CDR1 reads SQVTM; CDR2 reads ANQGSEA. The V end lost 8 bases, the J end lost 1 base, and 16 bases lay between the germline ends.

This clonotype has ten or more counts. The chain is built from TRBV5-1 and TRBJ1-2, with 9 positions matching TRBD1. Per the germline V gene, CDR1 is SGHRS and CDR2 is YFSETQ. The length of the CDR3 is 14 residues. V shed 4 bases and J 8 bases; nucleotides not matched to a gene: 9. CDR3 DNA sequence: TGCGCCAGCAGCCCCCGGGACAGGGTTACCGGCTACACCTTC. Protein sequence: CASSPRDRVTGYTF.

This clonotype was seen a few times. The chain couples TRBV19 to TRBJ2-7; D call uncertain. The germline V gene has CDR1 LNHDA and CDR2 SQIVND (reference sequence). V was trimmed by 6 bases and J by 3 bases, leaving 12 bases between them. The CDR3 contains 13 residues. In nucleotides, the CDR3 is TGTGCCAGTAGGGGTGGTCAGCACTACGAGCAGTACTTC. This encodes CASRGGQHYEQYF.

This clonotype came up many times. The rearrangement joins TRBV30 to TRBJ2-2; D is uncertain. The CDR3 is made up of 15 amino acids. Germline CDR1 GTSNPN, CDR2 SVGIG (reference sequence). The ends were cut back, 1 base at V and 5 bases at J, with 14 bases in the middle. The CDR3 nucleotides are TGTGCCTGGAGTGGGGCCCTCGAGATGACCGGGGAGCTGTTTTTT. Translating gives CAWSGALEMTGELFF. The variable domain in full, with the rest retrieved from reference TRBV30 and TRBJ2-2, is SQTIHQWPATLVQPVGSPLSLECTVEGTSNPNLYWYRQAAGRGLQLLFYSVGIGQISSEVPQNLSASRPQDRQFILSSKKLLLSDSGFYLCAWSGALEMTGELFFGEGSRLTVL.

At least ten counts were recorded for this clonotype. V usage is TRBV3-1 and J usage is TRBJ2-7, with 8 bases that match TRBD2. CDR1 is LGHDT, CDR2 YNNKEL, per germline (reference sequence). V shed 5 bases and J 3 bases; nucleotides not matched to a gene: 6. This CDR3 is 14 amino acids long. The CDR3: CASSGGTSFYEQYF. The CDR3 bases are TGTGCCAGCAGCGGGGGGACTAGTTTCTACGAGCAGTACTTC.

Turning to this clonotype: A far larger clone lies a single base away; this is likely a read error. The chain has TRBV27 and TRBJ2-7; D is perhaps TRBD1 (5 bases). In germline, CDR1 is MNHEY, CDR2 SMNVEV (reference sequence). Trimming stripped 10 bases from V and 7 bases from J, with 14 bases between. The CDR3 runs to 11 residues. The chain's CDR3 is CATEGAREQYF. DNA of the CDR3: TGTGCCACCGAAGGGGCTAGGGAGCAGTACTTC.

At least ten counts were recorded for this clonotype. The J gene is TRBJ2-1, the V gene TRBV7-9; tentative D call: TRBD2 (6 bases). Germline values: CDR1 SEHNR, CDR2 FQNEAQ (reference sequence). This CDR3 region has 15 residues. The V end lost 1 base, the J end lost 5 bases, and 12 bases lay between the germline ends. The CDR3 here is CASSLVGRGDNEQFF. The CDR3 DNA sequence: TGTGCCAGCAGCTTAGTGGGGCGGGGCGACAATGAGCAGTTCTTC.

This clonotype was seen repeatedly, ten times or more. The chain couples TRBV11-1 to TRBJ2-7; D unresolved. Germline V gene lookup returns CDR1 SGHAT and CDR2 FQDESV (reference sequence). Trimming took off 6 bases at V and 0 bases at J, with 9 bases between the two ends. The CDR3 extends over 13 amino acids. The CDR3 protein is CASRSGPSYEQYF. As DNA, the CDR3 is TGTGCCAGCAGGTCCGGACCCTCCTACGAGCAGTACTTC.

This clonotype was picked up many times. This chain links TRBV11-2 with TRBJ2-1, with unresolved D. Trimming removed 2 bases at V and 7 bases at J, with 6 bases between. CDR1 is SGHAT, CDR2 FQNNGV, per germline. The CDR3 is made up of 12 amino acids. The CDR3 protein is CASSLLPNEQFF. CDR3 sequence (DNA): TGTGCCAGCAGCTTATTACCGAATGAGCAGTTCTTC.

This clonotype has a count of ten or more. This rearrangement joins TRBV28 to TRBJ1-5; tentatively, D is TRBD1 (6 bases). The ends were cut back, 2 bases at V and 6 bases at J, with 11 bases in the middle. The germline CDR1 and CDR2 sequences are MDHEN and SYDVKM. This CDR3 is built from 14 residues. The CDR3 reads CASSLDQGSQPQHF. In DNA, the CDR3 is TGTGCCAGCAGTTTAGACCAGGGGTCTCAGCCCCAGCATTTT.

Notes on this clonotype: This could be a read error, since a much larger clone is one nucleotide away. The CDR3 sequence: CASSLAMAERFF. CDR3 bases: TGTGCCAGCAGCTTAGCAATGGCTGAGCGGTTCTTC. The chain is built from TRBV7-3 and TRBJ2-5; maybe TRBD2 (5 bases). Germline V gives CDR1 SGHTA, CDR2 FQGTGA. The CDR3 consists of 12 residues.

This clonotype was seen many times. In DNA, the CDR3 is TGCGCCAGCAGCTTGGTAGGGTCCTATGGCTACACCTTC. This sequence encodes CASSLVGSYGYTF. V gene TRBV5-1 combines with J gene TRBJ1-2, with D hard to call. Germline assignment: CDR1 SGHRS and CDR2 YFSETQ. The V and J ends lost 0 bases and 4 bases respectively, with 7 bases between them. This CDR3 is built from 13 residues.